Each of the 20 T cell receptor beta chains below was sequenced from the same sample in a study of monozygotic twins with inflammatory bowel disease. Reanalyzing the 5' RACE reads, TCRdb keeps one entry per CDR3 protein, without DNA. The sample spans roughly 160,000 distinct CDR3 sequences; the ten largest clones claim 2.4%. The sample consisted of blood. These receptors were taken from a human donor with ulcerative colitis or Crohn's disease, or a healthy co-twin of an affected twin (not recorded which).

The rearrangement joins TRBV11-2 to TRBJ1-2. The CDR3 length is 13 residues. Germline lookup yields CDR1 SGHAT and CDR2 FQNNGV. The CDR3 loop is CASSLEGSYGYTF. Looking up the rest from reference TRBV11-2 and TRBJ1-2 gives the full variable domain: EAGVAQSPRYKIIEKRQSVAFWCNPISGHATLYWYQQILGQGPKLLIQFQNNGVVDDSQLPKDRFSAERLKGVDSTLKIQPAKLEDSAVYLCASSLEGSYGYTFGSGTRLTVV.

The V and J genes are TRBV27 and TRBJ1-6; TCRdb proposes TRBD1, but this gene call is untestable without DNA. This CDR3 contains 14 residues. Germline lookup yields CDR1 MNHEY and CDR2 SMNVEV (reference sequence). The CDR3 sequence is CASSFGGGNSPLHF.

The chain combines TRBV6-5 with TRBJ2-2; without DNA, the TCRdb call of TRBD1 cannot be checked. The CDR3 has 13 residues. From germline, CDR1 is MNHEY and CDR2 SVGAGI. CDR3 in amino acids: CASSRTGTGELFF.

The chain is built from TRBV19 and TRBJ1-3; TCRdb's D call, TRBD1, is unchecked because there is no DNA. The germline V gene has CDR1 LNHDA and CDR2 SQIVND (reference sequence). The CDR3 covers 17 residues. The chain's CDR3 is CASTLSPGQRAGNTIYF.

This chain uses TRBV6-5 with TRBJ1-2; the D gene TCRdb calls, TRBD1, cannot be checked with no DNA. Germline CDR1 MNHEY, CDR2 SVGAGI. The CDR3 runs 14 residues. The CDR3 here is CASSYRGRVYGYTF.

J is TRBJ2-1 and V is TRBV15. CDR3 length: 12 amino acids. Germline loops: CDR1 LNHNV, CDR2 YYDKDF (reference sequence). The CDR3 sequence is CATSSGDGEQFF.

V usage is TRBV4-3 and J usage is TRBJ2-1; the TRBD2 assignment by TCRdb is unverifiable without DNA. The CDR3 has 16 residues. Germline V gene sequence: CDR1 LGHNA, CDR2 YSLEER. The CDR3 spells CASSQDGRVGYNEQFF.

This sequence joins TRBV10-3 and TRBJ2-2; TCRdb outputs TRBD2, but without DNA this stays unchecked. From germline, CDR1 is ENHRY and CDR2 SYGVKD. The CDR3 totals 18 residues. The CDR3 protein is CAISESSGVETYTGELFF.

The chain has TRBV7-8 and TRBJ1-2. There are 14 residues in the CDR3. Germline values: CDR1 SGHVS, CDR2 FQNEAQ. This chain's CDR3 is CASSLEGGNYGYTF.

The chain uses TRBV12-3 or TRBV12-4 and TRBJ1-2. This CDR3 comprises 15 residues. The CDR3 here is CASSLGGGGAVGYTF.

The chain links TRBV9 to TRBJ2-1; TCRdb designates TRBD1, a call that cannot be tested without DNA. Germline V gives CDR1 SGDLS, CDR2 YYNGEE. The CDR3 loop spans 17 amino acids. The chain's CDR3 is CASSVSIVGQVYNEQFF.

The J gene is TRBJ2-1, the V gene TRBV5-1; TCRdb reports TRBD1, a call that lacks DNA to check it against. The length of the CDR3 is 15 residues. Germline-derived CDR1 and CDR2 are SGHRS and YFSETQ. Here the CDR3 reads CASSLEGRAYNEQFF.

V usage is TRBV11-3 and J usage is TRBJ2-5; checking the TCRdb D call of TRBD2 is not possible without DNA. From germline, CDR1 is SGHNT and CDR2 YENEEA. CDR3 size: 13 residues. CDR3 residues: CASSLSAGGTQYF. The full variable domain, rest sourced from reference TRBV11-3 and TRBJ2-5, is EAGVVQSPRYKIIEKKQPVAFWCNPISGHNTLYWYLQNLGQGPELLIRYENEEAVDDSQLPKDRFSAERLKGVDSTLKIQPAELGDSAVYLCASSLSAGGTQYFGPGTRLLVL.

This chain connects TRBV7-7 to TRBJ2-2. Germline V gene data show CDR1 as SSHAT and CDR2 as FNYEAQ (reference sequence). The CDR3 runs 14 residues. CDR3 region: CASSFGENTGELFF.

CDR3 sequence: CASSSLTRVNSPLHF. This sequence joins TRBV12-3 or TRBV12-4 and TRBJ1-6; TCRdb outputs TRBD1, but without DNA this stays unchecked. This CDR3 is 15 amino acids long.

This chain links TRBV6-1 with TRBJ1-2; checking the TCRdb D call of TRBD1 is not possible without DNA. This CDR3 region has 15 residues. Per the germline V gene, CDR1 is MNHNS and CDR2 is SASEGT. CDR3 loop: CASTPSEGINYGYTF.

The genes are TRBV4-2 and TRBJ2-6. This CDR3 has 16 amino acids. Per germline, CDR1 LGHNA and CDR2 YNFKEQ. CDR3 residues: CASSQDLGSGANVLTF.

The rearrangement uses TRBV7-2 and TRBJ2-5; the D call of TRBD1 rests on TCRdb alone, since no DNA is present to check it. Germline-derived CDR1 and CDR2 are SGHTA and FQGNSA. The CDR3 runs to 15 residues. CDR3 residues: CASSPGVGRIATQYF.

V is TRBV6-5 and J is TRBJ1-5. The CDR3 extends over 13 amino acids. In germline, CDR1 is MNHEY, CDR2 SVGAGI. The CDR3 loop reads CASSPDLNQPQHF.

J is TRBJ2-7 and V is TRBV19; TCRdb picks TRBD1, but there is no DNA to check that call. CDR1 and CDR2 from the germline V gene are LNHDA and SQIVND (reference sequence). The CDR3 has 15 amino acids. The CDR3 is CASSMPGTAFYEQYF.